A selection of T cell receptor beta chains follows, all from one sample in a study of T cells in lung cancer brain metastases. Method: immunoSEQ multiplex PCR; TCRdb's copy keeps in-frame clones and lacks some. The sample carries fewer than 5,500 clones, 70% to 90% recorded once. What was sequenced was tumor tissue from the primary lung tumor. Receptors were obtained from a woman in her fifties or sixties with non-small cell lung cancer. The CDR3 runs from the conserved cysteine through the conserved F or W. D genes are given only for firm matches. Rows give clone size only sometimes, using once, few, many, or a class for an expanded clone.

D gene: TRBD1
J gene: TRBJ2-7
clone size: -
CDR3 length: 12
V gene: TRBV6-4
CDR3 DNA: TGTGCCAGCAATGGACAGGGGTACGAGCAGTACTTC
CDR3 protein: CASNGQGYEQYF

D gene: -
J gene: TRBJ2-3
clone size: -
CDR3 length: 14
V gene: TRBV6-1
CDR3 DNA: TGTGCCAGCAGTGGAAGGACAGGCACAGATACGCAGTATTTT
CDR3 protein: CASSGRTGTDTQYF

D gene: TRBD1
J gene: TRBJ1-1
clone size: -
CDR3 length: 14
V gene: TRBV15
CDR3 DNA: TGTGCCACCAGCATGGGCGGACAGGACACTGAAGCTTTCTTT
CDR3 protein: CATSMGGQDTEAFF

D gene: TRBD1
J gene: TRBJ1-5
clone size: -
CDR3 length: 15
V gene: TRBV6-5
CDR3 DNA: TGTGCCAGCCGACGAGCCGGGGACAGGGATCAGCCCCAGCATTTT
CDR3 protein: CASRRAGDRDQPQHF

D gene: -
J gene: TRBJ1-3
clone size: -
CDR3 length: 14
V gene: TRBV9
CDR3 DNA: TGTGCCAGCAGCGTAGAGAGGGCAGGAAACACCATATATTTT
CDR3 protein: CASSVERAGNTIYF

D gene: -
J gene: TRBJ1-2
clone size: -
CDR3 length: 15
V gene: TRBV7-9
CDR3 DNA: TGTGCCAGTAGCTTCGACCAGGGAGGGGTCTATGGCTACACCTTC
CDR3 protein: CASSFDQGGVYGYTF

D gene: TRBD2
J gene: TRBJ2-1
clone size: -
CDR3 length: 15
V gene: TRBV27
CDR3 DNA: TGTGCCAGCAGTTATCTAGCGGGAGTAGCGAGTGAGCAGTTCTTC
CDR3 protein: CASSYLAGVASEQFF

D gene: -
J gene: TRBJ2-7
clone size: -
CDR3 length: 12
V gene: TRBV4-2
CDR3 DNA: TGTGCCAGCAGCCCCACGATCTACGAGCAGTACTTC
CDR3 protein: CASSPTIYEQYF

D gene: TRBD2
J gene: TRBJ2-7
clone size: -
CDR3 length: 14
V gene: TRBV6-6
CDR3 DNA: TGTGCCAGCAGGAGACTAGCGGGAGACTACGAGCAGTACTTC
CDR3 protein: CASRRLAGDYEQYF

D gene: -
J gene: TRBJ2-7
clone size: -
CDR3 length: 12
V gene: TRBV7-8
CDR3 DNA: TGTGCCAGCAGCTCCGATGTCGGGGAGCAGTACTTC
CDR3 protein: CASSSDVGEQYF

D gene: -
J gene: TRBJ2-3
clone size: -
CDR3 length: 15
V gene: TRBV4-3
CDR3 DNA: TGCGCCAGCAGCCCTCAAGTGGGGGCTACAGATACGCAGTATTTT
CDR3 protein: CASSPQVGATDTQYF

D gene: -
J gene: TRBJ2-3
clone size: -
CDR3 length: 17
V gene: TRBV7-9
CDR3 DNA: TGTGCCAGCAGCCTTACGATGGACCGAGGGGGCACAGATACGCAGTATTTT
CDR3 protein: CASSLTMDRGGTDTQYF

D gene: TRBD2
J gene: TRBJ2-7
clone size: -
CDR3 length: 15
V gene: TRBV28
CDR3 DNA: TGTGCCAGCAGTTCCCTAGCGGGAGTCACTTACGAGCAGTACTTC
CDR3 protein: CASSSLAGVTYEQYF

D gene: -
J gene: TRBJ1-5
clone size: -
CDR3 length: 15
V gene: TRBV18
CDR3 DNA: TGTGCCAGCTCACCAAAGTACAGTGACAATCAGCCCCAGCATTTT
CDR3 protein: CASSPKYSDNQPQHF

D gene: TRBD2
J gene: TRBJ2-3
clone size: -
CDR3 length: 15
V gene: TRBV9
CDR3 DNA: TGTGCCAGCAGCCCTCGACTAGCGGGAGCAGATACGCAGTATTTT
CDR3 protein: CASSPRLAGADTQYF

D gene: TRBD2
J gene: TRBJ2-7
clone size: -
CDR3 length: 17
V gene: TRBV5-4
CDR3 DNA: TGTGCCAGCAGCTTCCCGACGGGGGGGGGAGACTCCTACGAGCAGTACTTC
CDR3 protein: CASSFPTGGGDSYEQYF

D gene: -
J gene: TRBJ2-5
clone size: -
CDR3 length: 10
V gene: TRBV19
CDR3 DNA: TGTGCCAGCGGGCGGGGGACCCAGTACTTC
CDR3 protein: CASGRGTQYF

D gene: TRBD2
J gene: TRBJ2-7
clone size: -
CDR3 length: 17
V gene: TRBV28
CDR3 DNA: TGTGCCAGCAGTTCCCTCGTGCGCGGGAGCGCATCCTACGAGCAGTACTTC
CDR3 protein: CASSSLVRGSASYEQYF

D gene: -
J gene: TRBJ1-1
clone size: -
CDR3 length: 13
V gene: TRBV18
CDR3 DNA: TGTGCCAGCTCACCCGTAGAGGGCACTGAAGCTTTCTTT
CDR3 protein: CASSPVEGTEAFF

D gene: TRBD2
J gene: TRBJ2-1
clone size: -
CDR3 length: 13
V gene: TRBV27
CDR3 DNA: TGTGCCAGCAGGACTAGCGGGACCGGTGAGCAGTTCTTC
CDR3 protein: CASRTSGTGEQFF

D gene: -
J gene: TRBJ2-2
clone size: -
CDR3 length: 19
V gene: TRBV27
CDR3 DNA: TGTGCCAGCAGCACTGCTGGACACCTCGGGGACCCGAACACCGGGGAGCTGTTTTTT
CDR3 protein: CASSTAGHLGDPNTGELFF

D gene: TRBD1
J gene: TRBJ1-5
clone size: -
CDR3 length: 15
V gene: TRBV28
CDR3 DNA: TGTGCCAGCAGTTCTGGACAGGGGTACAATCAGCCCCAGCATTTT
CDR3 protein: CASSSGQGYNQPQHF

D gene: -
J gene: TRBJ2-7
clone size: few
CDR3 length: 14
V gene: TRBV30
CDR3 DNA: TGTGCCTGGAGTGTAACGGGGGGCGCTTACGAGCAGTACTTC
CDR3 protein: CAWSVTGGAYEQYF

D gene: -
J gene: TRBJ2-5
clone size: -
CDR3 length: 16
V gene: TRBV5-1
CDR3 DNA: TGCGCCAGCAGCTCACTCGGGGCTACTGGAGAAGAGACCCAGTACTTC
CDR3 protein: CASSSLGATGEETQYF

D gene: -
J gene: TRBJ1-1
clone size: -
CDR3 length: 12
V gene: TRBV30
CDR3 DNA: TGTGCCTGGAATCATGGGGACACTGAAGCTTTCTTT
CDR3 protein: CAWNHGDTEAFF

D gene: TRBD1
J gene: TRBJ1-1
clone size: -
CDR3 length: 15
V gene: TRBV28
CDR3 DNA: TGTGCCAGCAGTTTATTGGACAGGGGATTGACTGAAGCTTTCTTT
CDR3 protein: CASSLLDRGLTEAFF

D gene: -
J gene: TRBJ2-3
clone size: once
CDR3 length: 13
V gene: TRBV7-8
CDR3 DNA: TGTGCCAGCAGCTTATGGAGTACAGATACGCAGTATTTT
CDR3 protein: CASSLWSTDTQYF

D gene: -
J gene: TRBJ2-7
clone size: -
CDR3 length: 11
V gene: TRBV11-1
CDR3 DNA: TGTGCCAGCAGCTCGTCCTACGAGCAGTACTTC
CDR3 protein: CASSSSYEQYF

D gene: TRBD1
J gene: TRBJ2-4
clone size: -
CDR3 length: 20
V gene: TRBV18
CDR3 DNA: TGTGCCAGCTCACCACCCCCGGACAGGGAATACACCCTAGCCAAAAACATTCAGTACTTC
CDR3 protein: CASSPPPDREYTLAKNIQYF

D gene: -
J gene: TRBJ1-1
clone size: -
CDR3 length: 14
V gene: TRBV9
CDR3 DNA: TGTGCCAGCAGCGTTTCCCCGGCGGGGACTGAAGCTTTCTTT
CDR3 protein: CASSVSPAGTEAFF

D gene: -
J gene: TRBJ2-3
clone size: -
CDR3 length: 12
V gene: TRBV11-2
CDR3 DNA: TGTGCCAGCAGCTCGGTCGCCTATACGCAGTATTTT
CDR3 protein: CASSSVAYTQYF

D gene: -
J gene: TRBJ2-1
clone size: -
CDR3 length: 15
V gene: TRBV7-2
CDR3 DNA: TGTGCCAGCAGCCCCTCGGCAAGAGCCTACAATGAGCAGTTCTTC
CDR3 protein: CASSPSARAYNEQFF

D gene: -
J gene: TRBJ1-5
clone size: -
CDR3 length: 15
V gene: TRBV11-2
CDR3 DNA: TGTGCCAGCAGCTTAACCGACGGTGGTAATCAGCCCCAGCATTTT
CDR3 protein: CASSLTDGGNQPQHF

D gene: -
J gene: TRBJ1-2
clone size: -
CDR3 length: 17
V gene: TRBV9
CDR3 DNA: TGTGCCAGCAGCGTAGCCTCAGCGGACAGCTCTAACTATAGCTACACCTTC
CDR3 protein: CASSVASADSSNYSYTF

D gene: -
J gene: TRBJ1-2
clone size: -
CDR3 length: 15
V gene: TRBV10-3
CDR3 DNA: TGTGCCATCAGTGACCCCACCGGGGCCCTCTATGGCTACACCTTC
CDR3 protein: CAISDPTGALYGYTF

D gene: -
J gene: TRBJ2-3
clone size: -
CDR3 length: 14
V gene: TRBV5-1
CDR3 DNA: TGCGCCAGCAGCTTGGGTCGACTTGGAGATACGCAGTATTTT
CDR3 protein: CASSLGRLGDTQYF

D gene: TRBD2
J gene: TRBJ2-4
clone size: -
CDR3 length: 19
V gene: TRBV5-4
CDR3 DNA: TGTGCCAGCAGCCACGGGTCTAGCGGGAGAGTTATTAGGGATAGCATTCAGTACTTC
CDR3 protein: CASSHGSSGRVIRDSIQYF

D gene: -
J gene: TRBJ2-3
clone size: -
CDR3 length: 12
V gene: TRBV9
CDR3 DNA: TGTGCCAGCAGCCCCGACGGTGTTTCGCAGTATTTT
CDR3 protein: CASSPDGVSQYF

D gene: -
J gene: TRBJ1-2
clone size: once
CDR3 length: 13
V gene: TRBV27
CDR3 DNA: TGTGCCACCCAGGGAGGAGGGGACTATGGCTACACCTTC
CDR3 protein: CATQGGGDYGYTF

D gene: -
J gene: TRBJ1-5
clone size: -
CDR3 length: 15
V gene: TRBV28
CDR3 DNA: TGTGCCAGCAGTTCCAGAACCACCGGCAATCAGCCCCAGCATTTT
CDR3 protein: CASSSRTTGNQPQHF

D gene: -
J gene: TRBJ1-5
clone size: -
CDR3 length: 14
V gene: TRBV2
CDR3 DNA: TGTGCCAGTAGTGAAAAGGGAGACAGGCTGGCCCAGCATTTT
CDR3 protein: CASSEKGDRLAQHF

D gene: TRBD2
J gene: TRBJ2-3
clone size: -
CDR3 length: 15
V gene: TRBV4-2
CDR3 DNA: TGTGCCAGCAGCCGCCCGGGACTAGCAGCAGATACGCAGTATTTT
CDR3 protein: CASSRPGLAADTQYF